This T cell receptor (beta chain) comes out of a study of technical replicates of blood from a few donors. The CDR3 totals 13 residues. Germline CDR1 reads SGHVS; CDR2 reads FQNEAQ. V shed 5 bases and J shed 7 bases, with 11 bases lying between them. Libraries were prepared by immunoSEQ multiplex PCR; TCRdb keeps only in-frame clonotypes and omits some of them. The table has more than 65,000 clones, approximately 80% seen once; the top ten hold around 3.9%. The sequence was collected from a human donor in good health. Some clones in this sample may be carry-over from other donors' samples. Material for sequencing was PBMCs. V gene TRBV7-8 combines with J gene TRBJ1-4; D is unclear. The chain's CDR3 is CASSRGKTEKLFF. In nucleotides, the CDR3 is TGTGCCAGCAGCCGAGGGAAGACTGAAAAACTGTTTTTT.